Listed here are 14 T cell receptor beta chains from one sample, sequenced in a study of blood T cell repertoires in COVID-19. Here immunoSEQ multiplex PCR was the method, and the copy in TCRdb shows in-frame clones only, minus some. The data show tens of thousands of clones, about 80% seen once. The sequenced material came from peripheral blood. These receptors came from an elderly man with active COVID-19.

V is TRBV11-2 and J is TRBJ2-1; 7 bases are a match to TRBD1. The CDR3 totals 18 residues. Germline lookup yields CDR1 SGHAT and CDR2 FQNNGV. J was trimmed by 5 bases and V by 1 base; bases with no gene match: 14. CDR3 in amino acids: CASSLVGHRGIGDNEQFF. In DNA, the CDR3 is TGTGCCAGCAGCTTAGTCGGCCACAGGGGAATAGGGGACAATGAGCAGTTCTTC.

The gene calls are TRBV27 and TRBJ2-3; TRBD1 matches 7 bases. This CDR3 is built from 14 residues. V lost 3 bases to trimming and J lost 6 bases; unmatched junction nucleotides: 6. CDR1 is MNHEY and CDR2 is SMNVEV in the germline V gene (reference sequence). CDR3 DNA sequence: TGTGCCAGCAGTTTGACAGGGTTTTTGGATACGCAGTATTTT. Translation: CASSLTGFLDTQYF.

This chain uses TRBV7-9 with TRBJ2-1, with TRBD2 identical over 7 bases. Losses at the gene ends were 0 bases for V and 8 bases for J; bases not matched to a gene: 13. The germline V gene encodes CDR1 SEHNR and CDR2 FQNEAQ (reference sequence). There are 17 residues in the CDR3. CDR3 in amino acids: CASSLALAVLSGDEQFF. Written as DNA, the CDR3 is TGTGCCAGCAGCTTAGCCCTAGCGGTCCTTTCAGGCGATGAGCAGTTCTTC.

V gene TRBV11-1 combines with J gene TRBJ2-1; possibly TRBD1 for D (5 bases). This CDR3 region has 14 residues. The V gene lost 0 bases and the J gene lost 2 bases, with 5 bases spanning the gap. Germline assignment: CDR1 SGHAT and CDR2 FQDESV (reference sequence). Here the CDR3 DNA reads TGTGCCAGCAGCTTAGCGGGGCCCTACAATGAGCAGTTCTTC. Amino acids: CASSLAGPYNEQFF.

CDR3 residues: CASSPGAGAEAFF. CDR3 DNA sequence: TGTGCCAGCTCACCAGGGGCAGGGGCTGAAGCTTTCTTT. The rearrangement links TRBV18 to TRBJ1-1; possible D gene TRBD1, 6 bases. The V and J ends lost 2 bases and 6 bases respectively, with 10 bases between them. CDR3 length equals 13 residues. Germline CDR1 KGHSH, CDR2 LQKENI.

CDR3 nucleotide sequence: TGCAGCACCAGGGACTCCTACACAGATACGCAGTATTTT. It codes for CSTRDSYTDTQYF. This chain joins TRBV29-1 and TRBJ2-3; a possible D gene is TRBD2 (6 bases). Germline values: CDR1 SQVTM, CDR2 ANQGSEA. V lost 8 bases and J lost 2, with 14 bases in between. This CDR3 is 13 amino acids long.

The CDR3 region has the DNA TGCAGCGTTGCGGGACAGGTAGGCGGGGAGCAGTTCTTC. Residues: CSVAGQVGGEQFF. The V and J genes are TRBV29-1 and TRBJ2-1; 8 bases fit TRBD1. V was clipped by 4 bases and J by 10 bases; unmatched bases: 9. Germline CDR1 and CDR2: SQVTM and ANQGSEA. The CDR3 is 13 residues long.

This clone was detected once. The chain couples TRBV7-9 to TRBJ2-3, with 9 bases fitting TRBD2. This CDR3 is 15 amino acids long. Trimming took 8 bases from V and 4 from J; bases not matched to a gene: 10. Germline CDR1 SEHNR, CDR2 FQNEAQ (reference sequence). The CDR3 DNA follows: TGTGCCAGCCGTCGGGCGGGAGGGCTGGCAGATACGCAGTATTTT. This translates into CASRRAGGLADTQYF. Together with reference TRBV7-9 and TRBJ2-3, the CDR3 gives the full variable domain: DTGVSQNPRHKITKRGQNVTFRCDPISEHNRLYWYRQTLGQGPEFLTYFQNEAQLEKSRLLSDRFSAERPKGSFSTLEIQRTEQGDSAMYLCASRRAGGLADTQYFGPGTRLTVL.

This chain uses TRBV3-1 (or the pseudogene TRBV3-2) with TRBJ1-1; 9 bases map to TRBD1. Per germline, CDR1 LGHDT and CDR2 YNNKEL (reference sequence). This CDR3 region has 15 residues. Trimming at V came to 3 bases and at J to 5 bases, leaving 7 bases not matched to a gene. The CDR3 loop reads CASSQMGQGRTEAFF. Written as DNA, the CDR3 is TGTGCCAGCAGCCAGATGGGACAGGGAAGAACTGAAGCTTTCTTT.

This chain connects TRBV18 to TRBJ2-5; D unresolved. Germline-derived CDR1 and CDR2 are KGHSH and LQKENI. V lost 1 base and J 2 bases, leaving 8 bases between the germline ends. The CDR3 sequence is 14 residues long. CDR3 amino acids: CASSPLPGQETQYF. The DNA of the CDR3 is TGTGCCAGCTCACCACTTCCAGGTCAAGAGACCCAGTACTTC.

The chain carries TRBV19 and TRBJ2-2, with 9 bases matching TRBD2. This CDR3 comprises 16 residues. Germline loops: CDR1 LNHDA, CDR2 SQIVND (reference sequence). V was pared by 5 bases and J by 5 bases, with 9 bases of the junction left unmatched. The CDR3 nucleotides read TGTGCCAGTAGTTGGATAGCGGGGGCCCTTACCGGGGAGCTGTTTTTT. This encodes CASSWIAGALTGELFF.

CDR3 nucleotides: TGTGCCAGCAGTTACGATCAGACTAACCGTCGTGTGAATGAGCAGTTCTTC. It codes for CASSYDQTNRRVNEQFF. The rearrangement uses TRBV6-2 or TRBV6-3 and TRBJ2-1, with D possibly matching TRBD2 (5 bases). The length of the CDR3 is 17 residues. Germline-derived CDR1 and CDR2 are MNHEY and SVGEGT. Trimming took 2 bases from V and 7 from J, leaving 21 bases between them.

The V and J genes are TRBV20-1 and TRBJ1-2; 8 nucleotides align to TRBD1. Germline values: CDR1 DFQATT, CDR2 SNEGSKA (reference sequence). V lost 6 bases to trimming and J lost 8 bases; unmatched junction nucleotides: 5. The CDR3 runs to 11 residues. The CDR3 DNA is TGCAGTGCCCACGACAGGGGCGGCTACACCTTC. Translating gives CSAHDRGGYTF.

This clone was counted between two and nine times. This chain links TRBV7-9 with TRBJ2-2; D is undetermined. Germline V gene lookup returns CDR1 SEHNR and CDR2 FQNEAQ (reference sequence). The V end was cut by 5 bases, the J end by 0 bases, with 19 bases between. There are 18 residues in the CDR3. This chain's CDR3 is CASSVTLTVTPNTGELFF. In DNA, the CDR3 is TGTGCCAGCAGCGTAACCCTAACAGTTACCCCGAACACCGGGGAGCTGTTTTTT. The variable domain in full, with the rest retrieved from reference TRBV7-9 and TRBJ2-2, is DTGVSQNPRHKITKRGQNVTFRCDPISEHNRLYWYRQTLGQGPEFLTYFQNEAQLEKSRLLSDRFSAERPKGSFSTLEIQRTEQGDSAMYLCASSVTLTVTPNTGELFFGEGSRLTVL.